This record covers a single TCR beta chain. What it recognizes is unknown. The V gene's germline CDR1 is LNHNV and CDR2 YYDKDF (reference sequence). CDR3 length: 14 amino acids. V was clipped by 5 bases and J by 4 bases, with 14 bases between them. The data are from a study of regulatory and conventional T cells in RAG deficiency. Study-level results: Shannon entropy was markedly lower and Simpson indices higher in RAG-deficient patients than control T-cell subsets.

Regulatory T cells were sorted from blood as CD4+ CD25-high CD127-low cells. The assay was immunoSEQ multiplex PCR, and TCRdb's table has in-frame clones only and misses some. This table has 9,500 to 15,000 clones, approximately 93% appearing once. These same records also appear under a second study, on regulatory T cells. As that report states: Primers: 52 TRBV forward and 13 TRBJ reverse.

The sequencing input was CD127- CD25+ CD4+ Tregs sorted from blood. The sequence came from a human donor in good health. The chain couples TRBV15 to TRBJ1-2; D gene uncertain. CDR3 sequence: CATSERVGVYGYTF. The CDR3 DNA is TGTGCCACCAGCGAAAGGGTCGGGGTCTATGGCTACACCTTC.